This is a list of T cell receptor beta chains from one sample in a study of blood T cell repertoires in COVID-19. The data were produced by immunoSEQ multiplex PCR, yet TCRdb's version contains in-frame clones alone and is incomplete. In the table there are fewer than 350,000 clones, around 86% of which are singletons. Material for sequencing was peripheral blood. The receptors here all came from a woman aged 55-69 years with active or convalescent COVID-19. CDR3s include the opening cysteine and the closing phenylalanine or tryptophan. Each record gives: CDR3 length, J gene, clone size, V gene, D gene, CDR3 DNA, CDR3 protein. A D gene is named only where the DNA matches it firmly. The size of a clone is reported for some rows only, either as once, few or many, or as a class for expanded clones.

15 | TRBJ2-7 | - | TRBV5-1 | - | TGCGCCAGCAGCTTGGCCGGGGGAGTCTCCTACGAGCAGTACTTC | CASSLAGGVSYEQYF
18 | TRBJ1-2 | few | TRBV7-9 | TRBD1 | TGTGCCAGCAGCCCTTCGGGACAGTCGGCCGGCGGCTCCTATGGCTACACCTTC | CASSPSGQSAGGSYGYTF
13 | TRBJ1-3 | - | TRBV6-6 | - | TGTGCCAGCCTAAAAGACTCTGGAAACACCATATATTTT | CASLKDSGNTIYF
17 | TRBJ2-3 | - | TRBV2 | - | TGTGCCAGCAGTGATCCCAATTTGGGGGGGGCAACAGATACGCAGTATTTT | CASSDPNLGGATDTQYF
15 | TRBJ1-3 | - | TRBV30 | TRBD1 | TGTGCCTGGAGTGGAGGGACAGGTCCACCGAACACCATATATTTT | CAWSGGTGPPNTIYF
13 | TRBJ1-1 | - | TRBV6-4 | - | TGTGCCAGCAGTGAGACTCGGAACACTGAAGCTTTCTTT | CASSETRNTEAFF
16 | TRBJ1-3 | - | TRBV7-9 | TRBD1 | TGTGCCAGCAGCCCCCACAGGGGAAGCTCTGGAAACACCATATATTTT | CASSPHRGSSGNTIYF
15 | TRBJ1-2 | - | TRBV25-1 | TRBD1 | TGTGCCAGCAGTGCCCCCGGGGGACAGCACTATGGCTACACCTTC | CASSAPGGQHYGYTF
16 | TRBJ1-3 | - | TRBV5-4 | TRBD1 | TGTGCCAGCAGTCAGGGACAGGGGGCACGAGGAAACACCATATATTTT | CASSQGQGARGNTIYF
12 | TRBJ2-1 | many | TRBV10-3 | TRBD2 | TGTGCCTCCAAAGCGGGGGATAATGAGCAGTTCTTC | CASKAGDNEQFF
13 | TRBJ1-5 | once | TRBV5-4 | - | TGTGCCAGCAGCTTTGGCCGTGATCAGCCCCAGCATTTT | CASSFGRDQPQHF
14 | TRBJ2-7 | - | TRBV9 | - | TGTGCCAGCAGCGTAGGGGGCAGCTCCTACGAGCAGTACTTC | CASSVGGSSYEQYF
13 | TRBJ1-4 | - | TRBV30 | - | TGTGCCTCGATCGGCGGCACTAATGAAAAACTGTTTTTT | CASIGGTNEKLFF
16 | TRBJ2-4 | - | TRBV30 | - | TGTGCCTGGAGAGTCCCCGGGAACCTAGCCAAAAACATTCAGTACTTC | CAWRVPGNLAKNIQYF
16 | TRBJ1-3 | - | TRBV4-1 | TRBD1 | TGCGCCAGCAGCCAGACAGGGGGGCAAGCCCGAAACACCATATATTTT | CASSQTGGQARNTIYF
16 | TRBJ2-3 | - | TRBV18 | TRBD2 | TGTGCCAGCTCAACTACTAGCGGGTCCGACACAGATACGCAGTATTTT | CASSTTSGSDTDTQYF
14 | TRBJ1-5 | many | TRBV2 | - | TGTGCCAGCAGTCTCCGGGTCTTCAATCAGCCCCAGCATTTT | CASSLRVFNQPQHF
13 | TRBJ2-1 | - | TRBV19 | - | TGTGCCAGTAGGGACAGCTCCTACAATGAGCAGTTCTTC | CASRDSSYNEQFF
15 | TRBJ2-3 | - | TRBV3-1/TRBV3-2 | - | TGTGCCAGCAGCCACCCGGGACTGGGGAGGAATACGCAGTATTTT | CASSHPGLGRNTQYF
12 | TRBJ1-2 | - | TRBV29-1 | - | TGCAGCGTTGAAAGGCGGACATATGGCTACACCTTC | CSVERRTYGYTF
13 | TRBJ1-6 | - | TRBV25-1 | - | TGTGCCAGCAGTGCCCAGGGTAAATCACCCCTCCACTTT | CASSAQGKSPLHF
17 | TRBJ1-1 | - | TRBV3-1/TRBV3-2 | TRBD1 | TGTGCCAGCAGCCAAGGGGGACAGGGCTGGCGAGACACTGAAGCTTTCTTT | CASSQGGQGWRDTEAFF
13 | TRBJ1-1 | - | TRBV7-3 | - | TGTGCCAGCAGCTTGGTAGCGGACACTGAAGCTTTCTTT | CASSLVADTEAFF
15 | TRBJ1-2 | - | TRBV5-1 | TRBD1 | TGCGCCAGCAGCTGGGAGGACAGGGTCCTCTATGGCTACACCTTC | CASSWEDRVLYGYTF
15 | TRBJ2-2 | - | TRBV7-8 | TRBD2 | TGTGCCAGCAGCCGAACCGGGGGGGGCACCGGGGAGCTGTTTTTT | CASSRTGGGTGELFF
13 | TRBJ2-3 | - | TRBV10-3 | - | TGTGCCATCACTTCGTCTAGCACAGATACGCAGTATTTT | CAITSSSTDTQYF
14 | TRBJ1-5 | - | TRBV10-1 | - | TGCGCCAGCAGGGAGACAGTTAGCAATCAGCCCCAGCATTTT | CASRETVSNQPQHF
15 | TRBJ2-5 | - | TRBV6-6 | - | TGTGCCAGCAGTTACTCTCGGGGGACCCAAGAGACCCAGTACTTC | CASSYSRGTQETQYF
15 | TRBJ1-5 | - | TRBV18 | - | TGTGCCAGCTCACCATCGGGCGGGAGTCCTCAGCCCCAGCATTTT | CASSPSGGSPQPQHF
14 | TRBJ1-1 | - | TRBV19 | - | TGTGCCAGTACTATGGACAACCTGAACACTGAAGCTTTCTTT | CASTMDNLNTEAFF
14 | TRBJ2-2 | - | TRBV10-3 | - | TGTGCCAGCCAGGTTGGCGTCCGGACCGGGGAGCTGTTTTTT | CASQVGVRTGELFF
15 | TRBJ2-1 | - | TRBV6-6 | - | TGTGCCAGCAGCGGCGCGCGGAGCTCCTACAATGAGCAGTTCTTC | CASSGARSSYNEQFF
17 | TRBJ2-1 | - | TRBV5-1 | TRBD2 | TGCGCCAGCAGTTCCGGGACTAGCGGGGATTTCTACAATGAGCAGTTCTTC | CASSSGTSGDFYNEQFF
17 | TRBJ2-3 | - | TRBV9 | - | TGTGCCAGCAGCGTAGAGGGAGGGGGACCCAGCACAGATACGCAGTATTTT | CASSVEGGGPSTDTQYF
12 | TRBJ1-2 | - | TRBV2 | TRBD1 | TGTGCCAGGAGAGGACAGGGCGGTGGCTACACCTTC | CARRGQGGGYTF
16 | TRBJ1-4 | - | TRBV9 | TRBD1 | TGTGCCAGCAGCGTGAAACAGGGGGCAGCTAATGAAAAACTGTTTTTT | CASSVKQGAANEKLFF
17 | TRBJ1-2 | - | TRBV13 | TRBD1 | TGTGCCAGCAGCTTAGTTACAGGGGGCGGGGGTAGCTATGGCTACACCTTC | CASSLVTGGGGSYGYTF